This is a list of T cell receptor beta chains from one sample in a study of cytomegalovirus exposure and HLA in healthy donors. The assay was immunoSEQ multiplex PCR, and TCRdb's table has in-frame clones only and misses some. This sample carries roughly 190,000 clones, over 80% of them seen once, and the ten largest clones take 1% to 1.5%. Source material: PBMCs. These receptors were taken from a man in his thirties or forties in good health and CMV-seronegative. The CDR3 runs from the conserved cysteine through the conserved F or W. The D gene is left open where the match is weak. Not all rows give a size; the values are once, few, many and, for expanded clones, a class.

d_call	j_call	v_call	clone_size	cdr3_nt	cdr3_aa
TRBD1	TRBJ1-5	TRBV7-9	-	TGTGCCAGCAGCTTCACAGGGGGGTCAAATCAGCCCCAGCATTTT	CASSFTGGSNQPQHF
-	TRBJ1-2	TRBV28	-	TGTGCCAGCAGCCGGGCGGACACCTATGGCTACACCTTC	CASSRADTYGYTF
TRBD1	TRBJ1-2	TRBV4-3	-	TGCGCCAGCAGCCAAAATAATCCGAGACAGGGGGAGAGCTACACCTTC	CASSQNNPRQGESYTF
-	TRBJ2-7	TRBV27	-	TGTGCCAGCAGTTCGGATAGCCCTGACGAGCAGTACTTC	CASSSDSPDEQYF
TRBD2	TRBJ2-7	TRBV2	-	TGTGCCAGCAGCCCCACTTGGGGTCCTAGCGGGGTAAGGAGCTACGAGCAGTACTTC	CASSPTWGPSGVRSYEQYF
TRBD1	TRBJ2-7	TRBV6-5	few	TGTGCCAGCAGTTACTCCCACAGGGGGCGCAGCGAGCAGTACTTC	CASSYSHRGRSEQYF
-	TRBJ1-2	TRBV18	-	TGTGCCAGCTCACCCCCGGGGGCTAACTATGGCTACACCTTC	CASSPPGANYGYTF
-	TRBJ1-2	TRBV5-1	-	TGCGCCAGCAGAAAACAGGGTGCCTATGGCTACACCTTC	CASRKQGAYGYTF
TRBD1	TRBJ1-2	TRBV5-1	-	TGCGCCAGCAGCTTGCAGGGGGCGCGAGCTAACTATGGCTACACCTTC	CASSLQGARANYGYTF
-	TRBJ2-7	TRBV7-2	-	TGTGCCAGCAGCCCTACAGGGCTAAGCTCCTACGAGCAGTACTTC	CASSPTGLSSYEQYF
-	TRBJ2-7	TRBV10-2	-	TGCGCCAGCAGTGAGTCCACTGGGAGCTACGAGCAGTACTTC	CASSESTGSYEQYF